This T cell receptor (beta chain) was identified during a study of shared clonotypes between healthy human individuals. Study-level background: A donor's plate count was three for CD4 naive and three for CD4 memory; CD8 naive had two and CD8 memory one. General observations from the study: A few donors held approximately 4.5% of naive CD4 clonotypes in common. Memory subsets generally showed lower estimated richness than naive subsets.

Trimming cost V 2 bases and J 6 bases, with 11 bases left between them. This CDR3 region has 14 residues. The germline V gene has CDR1 MNHEY and CDR2 SMNVEV (reference sequence). On this clone itself: Its antigen remains unknown.

Profiling relied on immunoSEQ multiplex PCR, and the TCRdb table lists in-frame clones only, not all of them. This sample has 950,000 to 1,200,000 clones; 60% to 85% occur once, and the top ten carry over 0.8%. The source material was memory CD4+ T cells from PBMCs. Stated subset: CD45RA-negative fraction. This clonotype originated in a young man in good health. Some clones in this sample may be carry-over from other donors' samples. J is TRBJ2-4 and V is TRBV27; perhaps D is TRBD1 or TRBD2 (5 bases each). CDR3 DNA: TGTGCCAGCAGTTTAGAGGGGTCGGGAAACATTCAGTACTTC. Protein product: CASSLEGSGNIQYF.